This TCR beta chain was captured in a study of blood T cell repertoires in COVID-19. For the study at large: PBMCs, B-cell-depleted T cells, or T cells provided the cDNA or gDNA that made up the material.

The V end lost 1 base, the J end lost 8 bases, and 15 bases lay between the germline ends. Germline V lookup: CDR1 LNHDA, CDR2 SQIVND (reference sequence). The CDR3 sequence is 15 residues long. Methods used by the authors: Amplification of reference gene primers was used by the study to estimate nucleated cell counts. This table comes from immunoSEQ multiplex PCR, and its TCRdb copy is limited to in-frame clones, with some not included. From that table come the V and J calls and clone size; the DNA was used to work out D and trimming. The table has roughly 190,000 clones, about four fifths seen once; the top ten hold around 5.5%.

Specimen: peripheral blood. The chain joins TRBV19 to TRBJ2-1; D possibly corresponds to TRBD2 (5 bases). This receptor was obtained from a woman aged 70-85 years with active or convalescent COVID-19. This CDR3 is CASSIVLVIEDEQFF. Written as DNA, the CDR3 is TGTGCCAGTAGTATAGTACTAGTGATCGAGGATGAGCAGTTCTTC.